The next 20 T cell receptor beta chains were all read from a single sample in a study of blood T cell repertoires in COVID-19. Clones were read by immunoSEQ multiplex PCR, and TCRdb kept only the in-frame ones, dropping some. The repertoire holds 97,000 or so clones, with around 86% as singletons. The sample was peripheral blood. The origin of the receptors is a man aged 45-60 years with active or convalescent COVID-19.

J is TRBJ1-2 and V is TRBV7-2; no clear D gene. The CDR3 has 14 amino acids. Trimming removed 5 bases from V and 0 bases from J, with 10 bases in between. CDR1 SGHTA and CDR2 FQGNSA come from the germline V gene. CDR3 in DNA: TGTGCCAGCAGCCCGTCGACTACTAACTATGGCTACACCTTC. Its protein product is CASSPSTTNYGYTF. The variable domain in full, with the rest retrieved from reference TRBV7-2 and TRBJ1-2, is GAGVSQSPSNKVTEKGKDVELRCDPISGHTALYWYRQSLGQGLEFLIYFQGNSAPDKSGLPSDRFSAERTGGSVSTLTIQRTQQEDSAVYLCASSPSTTNYGYTFGSGTRLTVV.

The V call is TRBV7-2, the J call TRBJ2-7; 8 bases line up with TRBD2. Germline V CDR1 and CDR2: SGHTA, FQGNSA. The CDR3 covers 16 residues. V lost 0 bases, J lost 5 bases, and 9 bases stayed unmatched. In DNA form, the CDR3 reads TGTGCCAGCAGCTTAGCTGGGACTAGGGGCCAGGACGAGCAGTACTTC. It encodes CASSLAGTRGQDEQYF.

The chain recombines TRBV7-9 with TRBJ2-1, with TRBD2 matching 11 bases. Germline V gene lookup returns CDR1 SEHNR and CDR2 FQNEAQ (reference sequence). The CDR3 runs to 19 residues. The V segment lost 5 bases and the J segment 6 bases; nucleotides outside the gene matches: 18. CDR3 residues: CASSPQGVVAGGPVNEQFF. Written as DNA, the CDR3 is TGTGCCAGCAGCCCCCAGGGGGTTGTAGCGGGGGGGCCGGTCAATGAGCAGTTCTTC.

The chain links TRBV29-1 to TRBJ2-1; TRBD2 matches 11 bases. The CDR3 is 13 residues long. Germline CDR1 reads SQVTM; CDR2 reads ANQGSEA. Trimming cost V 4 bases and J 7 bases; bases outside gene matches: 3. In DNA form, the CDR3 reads TGCAGCGTTGCGGGACTAGCGGTTAATGAGCAGTTCTTC. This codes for CSVAGLAVNEQFF.

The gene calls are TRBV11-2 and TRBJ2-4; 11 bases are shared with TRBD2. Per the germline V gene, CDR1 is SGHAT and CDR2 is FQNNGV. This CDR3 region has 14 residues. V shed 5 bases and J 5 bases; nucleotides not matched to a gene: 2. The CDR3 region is CASSATSGENIQYF. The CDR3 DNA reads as TGTGCCAGCAGCGCGACTAGCGGGGAAAACATTCAGTACTTC.

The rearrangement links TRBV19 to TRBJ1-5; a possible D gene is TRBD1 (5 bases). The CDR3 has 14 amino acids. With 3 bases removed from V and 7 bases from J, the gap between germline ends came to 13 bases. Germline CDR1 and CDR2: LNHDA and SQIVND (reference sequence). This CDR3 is CASSIRGEGQPQHF. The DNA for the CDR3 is TGTGCCAGTAGTATCCGGGGGGAAGGGCAGCCCCAGCATTTT.

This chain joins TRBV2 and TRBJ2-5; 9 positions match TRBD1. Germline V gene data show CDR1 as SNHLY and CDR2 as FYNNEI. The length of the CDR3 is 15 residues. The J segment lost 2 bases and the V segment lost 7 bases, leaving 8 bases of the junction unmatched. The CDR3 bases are TGTGCCAGCACCGGACAGGGGATAGGGCAAGAGACCCAGTACTTC. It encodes CASTGQGIGQETQYF.

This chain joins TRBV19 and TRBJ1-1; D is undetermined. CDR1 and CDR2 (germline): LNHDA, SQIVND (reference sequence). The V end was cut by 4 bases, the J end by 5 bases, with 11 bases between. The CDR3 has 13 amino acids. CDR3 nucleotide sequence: TGTGCCAGTAGTAGGGCCAGGCAGACTGAAGCTTTCTTT. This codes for CASSRARQTEAFF.

The CDR3 DNA follows: TGTGCCAGCGGGAGTACCAGCACAGATACGCAGTATTTT. Its protein is CASGSTSTDTQYF. The chain combines TRBV6-6 with TRBJ2-3, with D possibly matching TRBD2 (5 bases). Trimming took 8 bases from V and 0 from J, leaving 9 bases between them. CDR3 length: 13 amino acids. Germline-derived CDR1 and CDR2 are MNHNY and SVGAGI (reference sequence).

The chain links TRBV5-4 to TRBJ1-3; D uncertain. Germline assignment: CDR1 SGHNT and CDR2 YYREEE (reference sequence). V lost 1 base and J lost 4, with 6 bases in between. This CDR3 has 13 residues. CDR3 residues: CASSLWQGNTIYF. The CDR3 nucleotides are TGTGCCAGCAGCTTGTGGCAGGGAAACACCATATATTTT.

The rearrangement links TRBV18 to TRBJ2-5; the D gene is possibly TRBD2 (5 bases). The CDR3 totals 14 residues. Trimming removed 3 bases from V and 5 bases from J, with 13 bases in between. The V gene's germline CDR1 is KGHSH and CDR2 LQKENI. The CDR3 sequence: CASSPGNTAETQYF. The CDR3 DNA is TGTGCCAGCTCACCCGGGAACACGGCGGAGACCCAGTACTTC.

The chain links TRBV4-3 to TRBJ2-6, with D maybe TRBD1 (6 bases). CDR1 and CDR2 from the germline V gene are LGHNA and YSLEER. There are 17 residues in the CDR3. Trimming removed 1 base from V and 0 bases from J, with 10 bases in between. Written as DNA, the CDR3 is TGCGCCAGCAGCCAAGGGGCAGGGGACTCTGGGGCCAACGTCCTGACTTTC. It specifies CASSQGAGDSGANVLTF.

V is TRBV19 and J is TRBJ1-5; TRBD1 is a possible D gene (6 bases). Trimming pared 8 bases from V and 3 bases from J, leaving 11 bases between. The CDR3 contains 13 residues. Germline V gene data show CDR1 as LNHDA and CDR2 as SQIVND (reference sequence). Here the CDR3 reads CASGAGVNQPQHF. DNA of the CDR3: TGTGCCAGTGGGGCAGGGGTCAATCAGCCCCAGCATTTT.

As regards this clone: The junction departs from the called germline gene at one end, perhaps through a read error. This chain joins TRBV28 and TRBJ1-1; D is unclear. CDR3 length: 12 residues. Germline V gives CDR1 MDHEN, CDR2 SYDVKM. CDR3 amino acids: CASSSDGRDKLF. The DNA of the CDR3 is TGTGCCAGCAGTTCCGACGGGCGGGATAAGCTTTTT.

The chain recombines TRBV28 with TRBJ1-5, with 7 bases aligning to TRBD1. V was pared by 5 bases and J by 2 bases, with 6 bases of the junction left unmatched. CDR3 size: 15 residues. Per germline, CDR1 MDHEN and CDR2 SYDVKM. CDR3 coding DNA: TGTGCCAGCAGTATACAGGGGAAAGGCAATCAGCCCCAGCATTTT. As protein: CASSIQGKGNQPQHF.

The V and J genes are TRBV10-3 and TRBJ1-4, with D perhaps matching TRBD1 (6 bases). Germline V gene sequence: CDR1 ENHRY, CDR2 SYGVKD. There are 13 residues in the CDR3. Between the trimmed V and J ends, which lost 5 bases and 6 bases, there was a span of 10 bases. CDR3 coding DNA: TGTGCCATCAGTCAGGGGAGGGATGAAAAACTGTTTTTT. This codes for CAISQGRDEKLFF.

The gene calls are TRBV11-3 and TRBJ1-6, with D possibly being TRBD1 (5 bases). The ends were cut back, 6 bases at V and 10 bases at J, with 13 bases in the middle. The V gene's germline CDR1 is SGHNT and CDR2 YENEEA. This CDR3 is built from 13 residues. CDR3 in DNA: TGTGCCAGCAGTAAAGGAGGGGACTCACCCCTCCACTTT. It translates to CASSKGGDSPLHF.

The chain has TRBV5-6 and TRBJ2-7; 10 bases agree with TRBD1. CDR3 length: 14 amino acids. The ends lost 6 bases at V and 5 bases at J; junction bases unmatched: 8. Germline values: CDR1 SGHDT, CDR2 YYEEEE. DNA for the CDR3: TGTGCCAGCAATCCGGGACAGGGGAATAACGAGCAGTACGTC. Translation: CASNPGQGNNEQYV.

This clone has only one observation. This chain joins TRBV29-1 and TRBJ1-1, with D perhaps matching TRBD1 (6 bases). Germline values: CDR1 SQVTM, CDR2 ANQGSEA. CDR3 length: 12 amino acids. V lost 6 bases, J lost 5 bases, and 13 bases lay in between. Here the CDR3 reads CSVAGELTEAFF. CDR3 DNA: TGCAGCGTCGCAGGGGAGTTGACTGAAGCTTTCTTT.

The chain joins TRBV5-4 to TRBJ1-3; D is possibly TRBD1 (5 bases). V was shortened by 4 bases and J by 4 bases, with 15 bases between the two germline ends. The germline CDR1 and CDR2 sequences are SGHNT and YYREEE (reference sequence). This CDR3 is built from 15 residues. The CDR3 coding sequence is TGTGCCAGCAGCGTACAAGGGGCAGCGGGAAACACCATATATTTT. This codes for CASSVQGAAGNTIYF.